The 15 T cell receptor beta chains below were found in one sample sequenced in a study of cytomegalovirus exposure and HLA in healthy donors. Primers included in the PCR were 60 Vbeta and 13 Jbeta primers. The protocol was immunoSEQ multiplex PCR, while the TCRdb copy is restricted to in-frame clones and leaves out a portion. The table lists fewer than 130,000 clones, less than 85% of them singletons. Sequencing was carried out using PBMCs. The receptors derive from a man under 40 in good health and CMV-seropositive.

Only a few counts were recorded for this clone. The chain is built from TRBV6-6 and TRBJ1-5, with unresolved D. The germline V gene has CDR1 MNHNY and CDR2 SVGAGI (reference sequence). This CDR3 region has 12 residues. Deletions cut 8 bases from V and 4 bases from J, with 9 bases between. CDR3 bases: TGTGCCAGCCTGGCAGGAAATCAGCCCCAGCATTTT. This codes for CASLAGNQPQHF.

This clone has just one count. The chain uses TRBV5-5 and TRBJ1-6, with 8 bases aligning to TRBD1. J was trimmed by 4 bases and V by 3 bases; bases with no gene match: 3. The germline CDR1 and CDR2 sequences are SGHKS and YYEKEE (reference sequence). CDR3 length: 15 residues. CDR3 residues: CASSSGDRYNSPLHF. The CDR3 DNA follows: TGTGCCAGCAGCTCCGGGGACAGGTATAATTCACCCCTCCACTTT.

Turning to this clone: A far larger clone is just one base off, so this is likely a read error. The conserved phenylalanine or tryptophan is not found at the CDR3 terminus, so this likely reflects a read error. The rearrangement links TRBV5-1 to TRBJ1-1; maybe TRBD1 (6 bases). Trimming shortened V by 4 bases and J by 7 bases, and 8 bases separated the two germline ends. This CDR3 has 11 amino acids. Germline lookup yields CDR1 SGHRS and CDR2 YFSETQ. The CDR3: CASSGDNEAFI. The DNA of the CDR3 is TGCGCCAGCAGCGGGGACAATGAAGCTTTCATT.

This clone was detected only once. The chain couples TRBV29-1 to TRBJ1-2, with 8 positions matching TRBD1. The CDR3 is made up of 12 amino acids. Germline V gene lookup returns CDR1 SQVTM and CDR2 ANQGSEA. The ends lost 1 base at V and 8 bases at J; junction bases unmatched: 3. The CDR3 bases are TGCAGCGTTGAAGTCAGGGGGCCCGGCTACACCTTC. This encodes CSVEVRGPGYTF.

The chain recombines TRBV4-3 with TRBJ1-6; D is unclear. Germline V gene data show CDR1 as LGHNA and CDR2 as YSLEER. Trimming removed 8 bases from V and 7 bases from J, with 15 bases in between. The CDR3 contains 14 residues. The CDR3, as DNA: TGCGCCAGCGGTCCCCCGGAGAGGAATTCACCCCTCCACTTT. Translated, it gives CASGPPERNSPLHF.

This clone was detected a few times. V gene TRBV11-2 combines with J gene TRBJ1-1; D is undetermined. V lost 6 bases, J lost 1 base, and 9 bases lay in between. Germline CDR1 SGHAT, CDR2 FQNNGV. The length of the CDR3 is 13 residues. CDR3 in amino acids: CASRYQENTEAFF. As DNA, the CDR3 is TGTGCCAGCAGATATCAGGAGAACACTGAAGCTTTCTTT.

The V and J genes are TRBV6-5 and TRBJ2-7; D might be TRBD1 (5 bases). Germline-derived CDR1 and CDR2 are MNHEY and SVGAGI. The CDR3 runs 14 residues. Trimming took off 2 bases at V and 2 bases at J, with 10 bases between the two ends. The CDR3 nucleotides are TGTGCCAGCAGTTACCGGCAGGGCCCCTACGAGCAGTACTTC. This sequence encodes CASSYRQGPYEQYF.

This clone was detected a few times. The rearrangement links TRBV30 to TRBJ1-5; a weak D match, TRBD1 (6 bases). V lost 2 bases and J 4 bases, leaving 12 bases between the germline ends. From germline, CDR1 is GTSNPN and CDR2 SVGIG (reference sequence). There are 14 residues in the CDR3. CDR3 sequence (DNA): TGTGCCTGGAGTTCCGGACAGCCTAATCAGCCCCAGCATTTT. This gives the protein CAWSSGQPNQPQHF.

The chain carries TRBV5-1 and TRBJ2-7; 12 bases match TRBD2. V lost 4 bases, J lost 5 bases, and 7 bases stayed unmatched. The germline V gene encodes CDR1 SGHRS and CDR2 YFSETQ. This CDR3 is built from 15 residues. In DNA form, the CDR3 reads TGCGCCAGCAGCCCGAGGACTAGCGGGGAAGACGAGCAGTACTTC. Protein product: CASSPRTSGEDEQYF.

The gene calls are TRBV30 and TRBJ1-1; unclear D gene. CDR1 is GTSNPN and CDR2 is SVGIG in the germline V gene (reference sequence). V lost 0 bases and J 1 base, leaving 3 bases between the germline ends. The CDR3 spans 12 residues. The CDR3 loop is CAWSVANTEAFF. DNA of the CDR3: TGTGCCTGGAGTGTAGCGAACACTGAAGCTTTCTTT.

V is TRBV4-3 and J is TRBJ2-3, with D unclear. Germline V gene data show CDR1 as LGHNA and CDR2 as YSLEER. The ends were cut back, 0 bases at V and 0 bases at J, with 7 bases in the middle. The CDR3 runs 15 residues. In nucleotides, the CDR3 is TGCGCCAGCAGCCAAGATGTAGTAAGCACAGATACGCAGTATTTT. This encodes CASSQDVVSTDTQYF.

This clone was recorded once. V usage is TRBV28 and J usage is TRBJ2-5; 7 nucleotides agree with TRBD1. The CDR3 spans 14 residues. V lost 6 bases, J lost 1 base, and 5 bases stayed unmatched. CDR1 is MDHEN and CDR2 is SYDVKM in the germline V gene. CDR3: CASSPGTAQETQYF. CDR3 nucleotide sequence: TGTGCCAGCAGCCCCGGGACAGCCCAAGAGACCCAGTACTTC.

The chain carries TRBV9 and TRBJ2-3, with 10 bases fitting TRBD2. Looked up from germline, CDR1 is SGDLS and CDR2 is YYNGEE. CDR3 length equals 18 residues. V was pared by 4 bases and J by 2 bases, with 13 bases of the junction left unmatched. CDR3 bases: TGTGCCAGCAGCACTCAACCCCGAGGACTAGCGGTCACAGATACGCAGTATTTT. Translation: CASSTQPRGLAVTDTQYF.

The sample holds a few counts of this clone. The chain carries TRBV28 and TRBJ1-6, with 9 bases fitting TRBD1. The CDR3 is made up of 16 amino acids. The V gene end was trimmed by 4 bases and the J gene end by 9 bases; junction bases not matched to a gene: 10. Germline CDR1 MDHEN, CDR2 SYDVKM. CDR3 bases: TGTGCCAGCAGTTCTCCCGGGACAGGGTCTGGTTCACCCCTCCACTTT. Translation: CASSSPGTGSGSPLHF.

The V and J genes are TRBV28 and TRBJ2-2; TRBD1 is a possible D gene (5 bases). The CDR3 is 15 amino acids. CDR1 is MDHEN, CDR2 SYDVKM, per germline. V gave up 2 bases and J gave up 1 base, with 8 bases separating them. In DNA form, the CDR3 reads TGTGCCAGCAGTTTACAGGGCTGGAACACCGGGGAGCTGTTTTTT. Translating it yields CASSLQGWNTGELFF.